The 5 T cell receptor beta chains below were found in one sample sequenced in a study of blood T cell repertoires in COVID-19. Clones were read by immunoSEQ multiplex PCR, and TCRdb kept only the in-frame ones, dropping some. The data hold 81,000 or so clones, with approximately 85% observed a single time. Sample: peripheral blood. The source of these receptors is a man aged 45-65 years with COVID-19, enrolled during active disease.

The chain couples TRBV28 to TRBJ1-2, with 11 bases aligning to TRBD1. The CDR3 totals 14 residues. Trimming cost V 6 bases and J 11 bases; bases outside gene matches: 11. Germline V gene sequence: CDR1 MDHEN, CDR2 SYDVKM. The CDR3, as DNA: TGTGCCAGCAGGGCCAGGGACAGGGGGTTTGTGTACACCTTC. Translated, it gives CASRARDRGFVYTF.

The CDR3 protein is CASTEGPNEQFF. CDR3 sequence (DNA): TGTGCCAGCACCGAGGGCCCCAATGAGCAGTTCTTC. V gene TRBV2 combines with J gene TRBJ2-1, with a possible D match to TRBD2 (5 bases). CDR3 length equals 12 residues. Germline values: CDR1 SNHLY, CDR2 FYNNEI. The V end was cut by 7 bases, the J end by 6 bases, with 10 bases between.

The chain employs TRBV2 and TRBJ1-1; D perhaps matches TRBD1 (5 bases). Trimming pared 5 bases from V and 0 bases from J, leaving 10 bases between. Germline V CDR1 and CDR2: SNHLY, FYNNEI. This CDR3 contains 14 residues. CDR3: CASSPTAMNTEAFF. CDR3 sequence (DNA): TGTGCCAGCAGTCCGACAGCTATGAACACTGAAGCTTTCTTT.

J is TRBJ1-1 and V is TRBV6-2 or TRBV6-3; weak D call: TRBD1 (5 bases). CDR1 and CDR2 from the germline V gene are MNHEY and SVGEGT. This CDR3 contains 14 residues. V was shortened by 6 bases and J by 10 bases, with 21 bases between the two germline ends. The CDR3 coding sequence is TGTGCCAGCAGCCTAAGGGCGGGGAACGGGGGAGCTTTCTTT. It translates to CASSLRAGNGGAFF.

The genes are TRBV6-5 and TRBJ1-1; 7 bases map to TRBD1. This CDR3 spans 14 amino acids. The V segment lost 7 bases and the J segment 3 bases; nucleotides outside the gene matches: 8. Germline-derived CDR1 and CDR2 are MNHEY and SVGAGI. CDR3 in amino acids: CASTRGQADTEAFF. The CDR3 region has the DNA TGTGCCAGCACTAGGGGGCAGGCGGACACTGAAGCTTTCTTT.